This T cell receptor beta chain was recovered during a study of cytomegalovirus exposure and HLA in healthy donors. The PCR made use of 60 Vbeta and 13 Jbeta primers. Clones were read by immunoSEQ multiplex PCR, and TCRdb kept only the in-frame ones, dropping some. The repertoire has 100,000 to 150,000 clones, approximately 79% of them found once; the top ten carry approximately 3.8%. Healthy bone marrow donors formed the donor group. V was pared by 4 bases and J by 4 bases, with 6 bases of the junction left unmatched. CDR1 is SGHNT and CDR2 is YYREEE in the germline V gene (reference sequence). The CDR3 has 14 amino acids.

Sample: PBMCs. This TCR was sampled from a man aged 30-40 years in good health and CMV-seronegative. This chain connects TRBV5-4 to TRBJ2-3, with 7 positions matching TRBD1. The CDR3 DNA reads TGTGCCAGCAGCCACGGGACAGCCCCAGATACGCAGTATTTT. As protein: CASSHGTAPDTQYF.